This T cell receptor (beta chain) came from a study of T-cell memory formation after mild COVID-19 (dated by TCRdb to the early 2020s). Regarding the complete study: Most TCR sequence clusters were specific to one of the two donors. In a couple of donors, T-cell clones that expanded and contracted after mild COVID-19 were followed by sequencing TCRalpha and TCRbeta repertoires longitudinally. Two young, previously healthy adult volunteers, one female and one male, were included in the cohort. Results and caveats for the whole study, not just this receptor: Some responding clones were found in pre-infection memory, which suggests that pre-existing cross-reactive memory T cells took part in the SARS-CoV-2 response. From day 15 to 85, contracting clones showed balanced CD4/CD8 phenotypes, whereas a second wave of clones that expanded from day 15 to 37 leaned towards CD4+. The second-wave clones that peaked on day 37 were not confirmed to be SARS-CoV-2 specific. Contracting CD4+ clones were found mainly in CM and EM memory subsets, while CD8+ clones were enriched in EMRA. The study included only a couple of mild cases, and larger cohorts that include severe cases with pre-infection samples were judged to be necessary.

PBMCs were isolated by Ficoll-Paque density gradient centrifugation. This clonotype showed up many times. Its antigen remains undetermined. No much larger clone exists at a distance of one base, and base qualities are not known. TCRdb names Illumina NovaSeq 6000 as the instrument used. cDNA libraries for TCRalpha and TCRbeta were prepared by 5'RACE using constant-segment primers, with sample barcodes and unique molecular identifiers added. Trizol reagent was used to extract RNA from every sample. The libraries were amplified in two PCR steps, and the second step added a second sample barcode and Illumina TruSeq adapters. Sequencing of libraries was performed on an Illumina NovaSeq with 2 x 150 bp paired-end reads. The original pipeline was this. The reads were demultiplexed and collapsed into UMI-guided consensus sequences using migec v1.2.7. Using mixcr v2.1.11, UMI consensuses were aligned to TRA and TRB V and J templates and then assembled into clonotypes. Clonotypes were classified as expanded or contracted when called significant by both edgeR and NoisET, with noise models trained on biological replicates. For edgeR calls, a false discovery rate-adjusted p below 0.01 and a log2 fold-change threshold of 1 were applied. PCA with hierarchical clustering of max-normalized trajectories of the 1000 most abundant clonotypes was used as exploratory dynamics analysis. Each responding clone was given a CD4 or CD8 phenotype based on the CD4+ and CD8+ repertoires, which had been sequenced separately. TCRdb took the public reads, trimmed them with fastp at Q25, ran MiXCR for clone calling and kept in-frame beta chains. Each entry merges the rows of one CDR3 protein and shows their most common DNA and genes. Clone size and V and J calls follow TCRdb, not the original study. This sample holds under 450,000 distinct CDR3 sequences; around 14% were observed only once. The ten largest clones add up to roughly a fifth of the sample.

The sample was PBMCs or a T cell subset sorted from them (not recorded which). The sequence was collected from a man in his late teens or twenties who had mild COVID-19 (a few samples of this study predate the infection). The sample titles of this study are shuffled in the database, so cell type and time point are left out; the donor was told from shared clones.

At the DNA level, the sequence is TGTGCCAGCTCACCACCCCAGCTAGGAGAGACCCAGTACTTC. Its amino acids are CASSPPQLGETQYF. Recombination connected TRBV18 to TRBJ2-5; the D gene cannot be named for sure. Between the V and J ends, shortened by 0 bases and 4 bases respectively, the junction contains 9 bases. The germline V gene yields KGHSH for CDR1 and LQKENI for CDR2. The CDR3 holds 14 amino acids from the cysteine to the phenylalanine. Only the CDR3 part of the read is kept: 42 bases, read in frame from the first base.